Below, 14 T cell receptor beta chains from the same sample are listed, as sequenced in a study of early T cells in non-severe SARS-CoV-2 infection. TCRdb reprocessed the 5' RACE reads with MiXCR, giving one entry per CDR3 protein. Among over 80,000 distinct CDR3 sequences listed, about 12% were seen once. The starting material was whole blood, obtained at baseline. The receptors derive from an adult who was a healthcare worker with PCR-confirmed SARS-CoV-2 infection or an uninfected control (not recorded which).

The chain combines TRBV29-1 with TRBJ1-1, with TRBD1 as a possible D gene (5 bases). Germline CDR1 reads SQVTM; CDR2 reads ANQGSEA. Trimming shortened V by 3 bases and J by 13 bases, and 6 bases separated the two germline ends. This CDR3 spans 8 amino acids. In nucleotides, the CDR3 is TGCAGCGTTGACAGGGATTTCTTT. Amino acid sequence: CSVDRDFF.

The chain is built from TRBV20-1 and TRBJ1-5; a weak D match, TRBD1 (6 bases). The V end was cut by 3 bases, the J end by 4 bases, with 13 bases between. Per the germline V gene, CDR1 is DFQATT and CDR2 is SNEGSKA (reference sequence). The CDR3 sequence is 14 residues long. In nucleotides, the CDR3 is TGCAGTGCTAGCCGGGACAATGTAAATCAGCCCCAGCATTTT. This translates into CSASRDNVNQPQHF.

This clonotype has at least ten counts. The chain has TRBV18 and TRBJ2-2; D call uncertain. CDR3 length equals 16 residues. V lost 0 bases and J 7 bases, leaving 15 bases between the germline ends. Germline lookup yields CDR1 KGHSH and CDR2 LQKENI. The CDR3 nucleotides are TGTGCCAGCTCACCACCCCCCGACACTAACGTCGGGGAGCTGTTTTTT. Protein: CASSPPPDTNVGELFF. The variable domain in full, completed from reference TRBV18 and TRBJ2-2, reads NAGVMQNPRHLVRRRGQEARLRCSPMKGHSHVYWYRQLPEEGLKFMVYLQKENIIDESGMPKERFSAEFPKEGPSILRIQQVVRGDSAAYFCASSPPPDTNVGELFFGEGSRLTVL.

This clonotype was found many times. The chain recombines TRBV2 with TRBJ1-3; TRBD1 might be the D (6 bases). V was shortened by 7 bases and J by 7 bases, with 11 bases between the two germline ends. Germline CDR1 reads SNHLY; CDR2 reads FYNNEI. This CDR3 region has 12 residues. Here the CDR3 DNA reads TGTGCCAGCAAGCGGCAGGGGAACACCATATATTTT. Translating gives CASKRQGNTIYF.

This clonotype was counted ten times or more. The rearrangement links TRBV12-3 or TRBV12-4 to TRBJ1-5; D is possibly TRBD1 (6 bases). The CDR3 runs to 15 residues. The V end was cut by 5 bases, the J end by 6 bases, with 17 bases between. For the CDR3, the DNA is TGTGCCAGCAGTAAATACAGGGAGGTGAGTCAGCCCCAGCATTTT. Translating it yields CASSKYREVSQPQHF.

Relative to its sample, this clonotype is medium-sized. The CDR3, as DNA: TGTGCCAGCAGCCCCAGACAGGGGTTGAACACTGAAGCTTTCTTT. As protein: CASSPRQGLNTEAFF. The chain carries TRBV4-2 and TRBJ1-1, with 8 bases identical to TRBD1. This CDR3 is built from 15 residues. CDR1 is LGHNA, CDR2 YNFKEQ, per germline. V lost 4 bases, J lost 0 bases, and 4 bases stayed unmatched.

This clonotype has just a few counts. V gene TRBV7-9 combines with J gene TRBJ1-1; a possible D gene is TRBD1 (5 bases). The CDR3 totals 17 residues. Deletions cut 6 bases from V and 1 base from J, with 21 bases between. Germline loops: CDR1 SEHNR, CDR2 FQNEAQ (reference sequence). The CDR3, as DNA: TGTGCCAGCAGTCCAGTAGGAGGGGCCGGGACGAACACTGAAGCTTTCTTT. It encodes CASSPVGGAGTNTEAFF.

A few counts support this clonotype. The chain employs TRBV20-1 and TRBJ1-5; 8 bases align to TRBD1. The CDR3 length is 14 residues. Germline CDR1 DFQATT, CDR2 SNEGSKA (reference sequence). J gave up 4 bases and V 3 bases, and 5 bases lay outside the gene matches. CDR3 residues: CSARRTGLNQPQHF. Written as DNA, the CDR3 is TGCAGTGCTAGGAGGACAGGGCTGAATCAGCCCCAGCATTTT.

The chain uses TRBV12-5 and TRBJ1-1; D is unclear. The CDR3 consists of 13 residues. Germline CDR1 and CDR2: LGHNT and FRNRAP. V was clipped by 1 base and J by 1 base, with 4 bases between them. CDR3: CASGLGGNTEAFF. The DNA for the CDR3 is TGTGCTAGTGGTTTGGGGGGGAACACTGAAGCTTTCTTT.

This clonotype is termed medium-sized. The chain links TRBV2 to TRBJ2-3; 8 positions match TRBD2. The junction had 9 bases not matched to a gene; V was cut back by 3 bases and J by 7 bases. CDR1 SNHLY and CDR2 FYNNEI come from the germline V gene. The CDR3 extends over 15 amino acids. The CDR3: CASSDAGGQVNTQYF. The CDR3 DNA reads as TGTGCCAGCAGTGACGCGGGGGGCCAAGTGAATACGCAGTATTTT.

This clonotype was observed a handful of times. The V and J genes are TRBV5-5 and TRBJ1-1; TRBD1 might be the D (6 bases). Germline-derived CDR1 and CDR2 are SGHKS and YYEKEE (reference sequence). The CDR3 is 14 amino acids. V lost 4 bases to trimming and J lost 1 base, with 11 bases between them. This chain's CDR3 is CASSTPGANTEAFF. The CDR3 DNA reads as TGTGCCAGCAGCACCCCAGGGGCGAACACTGAAGCTTTCTTT.

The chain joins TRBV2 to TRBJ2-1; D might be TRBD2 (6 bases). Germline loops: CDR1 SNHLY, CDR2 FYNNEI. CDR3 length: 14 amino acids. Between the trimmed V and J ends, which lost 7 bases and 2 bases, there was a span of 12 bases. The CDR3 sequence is CASIRDSPYNEQFF. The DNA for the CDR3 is TGTGCCAGCATCCGGGACTCACCCTACAATGAGCAGTTCTTC.

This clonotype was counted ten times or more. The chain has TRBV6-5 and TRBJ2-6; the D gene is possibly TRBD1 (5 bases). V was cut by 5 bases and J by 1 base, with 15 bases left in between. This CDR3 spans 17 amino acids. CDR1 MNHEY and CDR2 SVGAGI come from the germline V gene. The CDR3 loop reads CASSSPGRGSGANVLTF. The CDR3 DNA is TGTGCCAGCAGTAGCCCAGGAAGGGGTTCTGGGGCCAACGTCCTGACTTTC.

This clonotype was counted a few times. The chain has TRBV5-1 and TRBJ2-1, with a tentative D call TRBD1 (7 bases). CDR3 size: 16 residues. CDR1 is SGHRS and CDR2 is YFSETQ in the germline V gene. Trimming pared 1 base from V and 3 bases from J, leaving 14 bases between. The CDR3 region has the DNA TGCGCCAGCAGCTTGCTGCCAGGGGGGATCTACAATGAGCAGTTCTTC. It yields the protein CASSLLPGGIYNEQFF.